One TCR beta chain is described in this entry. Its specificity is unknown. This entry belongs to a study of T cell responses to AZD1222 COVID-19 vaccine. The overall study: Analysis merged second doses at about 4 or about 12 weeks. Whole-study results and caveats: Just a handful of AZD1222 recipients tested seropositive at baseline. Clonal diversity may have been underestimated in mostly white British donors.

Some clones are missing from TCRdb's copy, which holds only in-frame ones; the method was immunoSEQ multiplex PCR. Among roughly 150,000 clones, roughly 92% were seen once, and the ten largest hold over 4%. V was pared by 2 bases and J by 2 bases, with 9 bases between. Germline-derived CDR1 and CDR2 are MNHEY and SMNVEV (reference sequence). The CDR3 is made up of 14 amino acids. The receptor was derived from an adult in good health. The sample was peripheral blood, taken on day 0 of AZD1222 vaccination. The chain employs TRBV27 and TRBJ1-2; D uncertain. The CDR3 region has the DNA TGTGCCAGCAGTTTAGGGATCGGGAACTATGGCTACACCTTC. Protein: CASSLGIGNYGYTF.